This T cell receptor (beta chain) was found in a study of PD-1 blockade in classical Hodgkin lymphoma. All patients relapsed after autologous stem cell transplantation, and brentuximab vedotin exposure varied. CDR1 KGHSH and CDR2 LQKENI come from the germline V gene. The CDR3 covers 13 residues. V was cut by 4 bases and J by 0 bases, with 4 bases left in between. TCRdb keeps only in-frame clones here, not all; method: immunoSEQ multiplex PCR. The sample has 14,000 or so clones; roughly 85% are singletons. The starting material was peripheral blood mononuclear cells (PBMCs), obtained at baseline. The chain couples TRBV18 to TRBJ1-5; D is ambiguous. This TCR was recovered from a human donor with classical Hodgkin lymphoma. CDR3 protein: CASSLDSNQPQHF. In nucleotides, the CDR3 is TGTGCCAGCTCACTCGATAGCAATCAGCCCCAGCATTTT. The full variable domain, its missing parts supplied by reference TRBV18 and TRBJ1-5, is NAGVMQNPRHLVRRRGQEARLRCSPMKGHSHVYWYRQLPEEGLKFMVYLQKENIIDESGMPKERFSAEFPKEGPSILRIQQVVRGDSAAYFCASSLDSNQPQHFGDGTRLSIL.